This T cell receptor (beta chain) was sequenced in a study of shared clonotypes between healthy human individuals. The study drew all its donors from Caucasian adults living in Nashville, Tennessee. Unmatched junction bases numbered 13, after V lost 4 bases and J lost 8 bases. Germline V gene data show CDR1 as SGHDT and CDR2 as YYEEEE. CDR3 length: 15 amino acids. Regarding this clone: As yet, its antigen is unknown.

General study findings and limits: It was only blood that was sampled, and tissue repertoires likely differ.

Deep-level running was used for the assay. Evenly divided among several immunoSEQ plates was the genomic DNA of each subset. Profiled with immunoSEQ multiplex PCR; TCRdb holds only in-frame clones, not every one. In the table there are some 2,500,000 clones, roughly 93% of which are singletons. This receptor was taken from a young man in good health. Some clones in this sample may be carry-over from other donors' samples. J is TRBJ1-2 and V is TRBV5-6; 8 bases fit TRBD1. Sequencing was performed on naive CD4+ T cells from PBMCs. Sample subset: CD45RA+ positively selected. The CDR3 is CASSRDRLGVTGYTF. CDR3 nucleotide sequence: TGTGCCAGCAGCCGGGACAGGTTGGGTGTAACGGGCTACACCTTC.